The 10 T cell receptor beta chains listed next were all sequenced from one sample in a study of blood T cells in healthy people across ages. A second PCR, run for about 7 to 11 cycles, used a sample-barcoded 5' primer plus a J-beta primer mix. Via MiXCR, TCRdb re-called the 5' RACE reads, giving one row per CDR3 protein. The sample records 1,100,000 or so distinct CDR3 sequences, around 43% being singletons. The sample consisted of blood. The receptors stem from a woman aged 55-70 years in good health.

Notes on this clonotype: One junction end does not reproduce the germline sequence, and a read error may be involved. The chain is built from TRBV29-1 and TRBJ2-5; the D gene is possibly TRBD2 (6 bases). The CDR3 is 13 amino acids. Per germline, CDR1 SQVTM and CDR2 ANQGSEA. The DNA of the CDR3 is TGCAGCGTCCTCTGGGGCTCCGGGGGAAAACACGTATTC. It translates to CSVLWGSGGKHVF.

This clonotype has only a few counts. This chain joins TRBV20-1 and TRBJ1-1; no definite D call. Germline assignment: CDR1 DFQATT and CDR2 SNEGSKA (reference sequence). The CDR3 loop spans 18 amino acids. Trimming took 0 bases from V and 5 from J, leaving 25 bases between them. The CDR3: CSARDRYSTGGRRTEAFF. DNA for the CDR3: TGCAGTGCTAGAGATCGTTATAGTACGGGAGGAAGAAGGACTGAAGCTTTCTTT.

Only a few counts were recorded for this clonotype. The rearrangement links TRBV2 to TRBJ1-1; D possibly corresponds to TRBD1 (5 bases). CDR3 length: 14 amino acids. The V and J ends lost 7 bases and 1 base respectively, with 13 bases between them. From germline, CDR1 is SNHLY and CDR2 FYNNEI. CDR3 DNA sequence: TGTGCCAGCACCCTGACAGATACGAACACTGAAGCTTTCTTT. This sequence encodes CASTLTDTNTEAFF.

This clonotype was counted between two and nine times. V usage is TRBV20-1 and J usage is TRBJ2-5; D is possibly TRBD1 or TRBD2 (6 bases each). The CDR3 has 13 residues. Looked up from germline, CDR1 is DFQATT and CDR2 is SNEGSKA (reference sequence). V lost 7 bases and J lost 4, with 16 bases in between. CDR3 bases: TGCAGTGTCATACAGGGACTTCGAGAGACCCAGTACTTC. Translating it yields CSVIQGLRETQYF.

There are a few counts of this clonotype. The CDR3 DNA reads TGCGCCAGCAGCTTGCCTAGCGGGAGCTCTGGGGCCAACGTCCTGACTTTC. This translates into CASSLPSGSSGANVLTF. The V gene is TRBV5-1, the J gene TRBJ2-6, with 10 bases aligning to TRBD2. Trimming cost V 1 base and J 0 bases; bases outside gene matches: 1. This CDR3 is built from 17 residues. CDR1 and CDR2 (germline): SGHRS, YFSETQ.

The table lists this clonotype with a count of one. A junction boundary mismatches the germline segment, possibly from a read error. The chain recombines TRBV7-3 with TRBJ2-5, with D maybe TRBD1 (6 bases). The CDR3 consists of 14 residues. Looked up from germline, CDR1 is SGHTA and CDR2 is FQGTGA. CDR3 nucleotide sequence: TGTGCCGGCAGCTTAACCGGGACACAAGAGACCCAGTACTTC. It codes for CAGSLTGTQETQYF. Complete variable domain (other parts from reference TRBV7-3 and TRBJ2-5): GAGVSQTPSNKVTEKGKYVELRCDPISGHTALYWYRQSLGQGPEFLIYFQGTGAADDSGLPNDRFFAVRPEGSVSTLKIQRTERGDSAVYLCAGSLTGTQETQYFGPGTRLLVL.

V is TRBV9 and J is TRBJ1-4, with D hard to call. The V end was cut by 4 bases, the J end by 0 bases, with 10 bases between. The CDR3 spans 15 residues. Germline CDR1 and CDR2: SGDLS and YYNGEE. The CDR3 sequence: CASSSDVSTNEKLFF. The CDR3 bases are TGTGCCAGCAGCTCCGACGTTTCAACTAATGAAAAACTGTTTTTT.

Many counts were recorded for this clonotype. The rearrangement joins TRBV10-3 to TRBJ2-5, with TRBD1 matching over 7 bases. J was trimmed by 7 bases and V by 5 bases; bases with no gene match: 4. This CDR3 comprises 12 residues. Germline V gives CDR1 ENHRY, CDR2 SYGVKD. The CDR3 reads CAISPRGRTQYF. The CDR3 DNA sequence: TGTGCCATCAGTCCCAGGGGGAGGACCCAGTACTTC.

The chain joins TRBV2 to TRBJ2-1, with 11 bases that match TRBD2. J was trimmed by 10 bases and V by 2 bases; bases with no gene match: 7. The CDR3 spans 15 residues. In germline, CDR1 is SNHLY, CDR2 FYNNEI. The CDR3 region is CASSEISGRAGEQFF. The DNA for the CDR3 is TGTGCCAGCAGTGAAATTAGCGGGAGGGCCGGGGAGCAGTTCTTC.

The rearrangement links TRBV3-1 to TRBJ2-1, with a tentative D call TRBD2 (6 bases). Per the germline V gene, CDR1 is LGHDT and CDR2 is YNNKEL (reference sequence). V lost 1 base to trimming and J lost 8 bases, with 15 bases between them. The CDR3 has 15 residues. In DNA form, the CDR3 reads TGTGCCAGCAGCCAAGTTCGGGAGTGGGGCGATGAGCAGTTCTTC. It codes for CASSQVREWGDEQFF.